This is a list of T cell receptor beta chains from one sample in a study of tumor and adjacent non-tumor tissue in lung cancer. In TCRdb, the multiplex PCR reads were re-called with MiXCR into one record per CDR3 protein. Here the sample spans 75,000 to 95,000 distinct CDR3 sequences, just over 65% being singletons. Sequencing was carried out using lung tumor tissue. These receptors all come from a man between 60 and 75 years old with non-small cell lung cancer. CDR3s leave out the opening cysteine and the closing phenylalanine or tryptophan. Not every row has a clone size; where given, it reads once, few, many or a size class.

TRBJ2-7,TRBV12-3/TRBV12-4,.,ASSPGTTYEQY
TRBJ1-2,TRBV6-1,.,ASNENGGYT
TRBJ1-2,TRBV19,.,ASSIGGTYGYT
TRBJ2-7,TRBV11-2,few,VSRRTGIYEQY
TRBJ1-2,TRBV6-2/TRBV6-3,.,ASSPPTGACGYT
TRBJ1-1,TRBV6-5,few,ASSASGGRVTGAF
TRBJ2-7,TRBV4-3,.,ASSQAWTTGEQY
TRBJ2-1,TRBV15,few,ATSREAGGNNEQF
TRBJ1-2,TRBV29-1,.,SVETRPNYGYA
TRBJ2-1,TRBV12-3/TRBV12-4,.,ASSSQGGRYNEQL
TRBJ1-2,TRBV7-9,.,AISPGQVYGYT
TRBJ2-5,TRBV6-2/TRBV6-3,many,ASSTHGRDGETQY
TRBJ2-7,TRBV5-5,many,ASSPRDSLYEQY
TRBJ1-2,TRBV11-1,.,ASSLDGTASDGYT
TRBJ1-5,TRBV19,.,ASSTIEGGSNQPQH
TRBJ2-7,TRBV20-1,few,SAKTSGRVYEQY
TRBJ2-1,TRBV24-1,.,ATNHPGGTSRNEQF
TRBJ1-2,TRBV30,once,ACSPRDRIYYGYT